These T cell receptor beta chains were read from a single sample in a study of cytomegalovirus exposure and HLA in healthy donors. TCRdb keeps only in-frame clones here, not all; method: immunoSEQ multiplex PCR. There are roughly 160,000 clones in the sample; roughly 80% occur only once, and 7% lies in the top ten. Material: PBMCs. Receptors originate from a woman in her 30s in good health and CMV-seropositive. CDR3s include the opening cysteine and the closing phenylalanine or tryptophan. Fields, in order: D gene, V gene, J gene, CDR3 length, clone size, CDR3 protein, CDR3 DNA. The D gene is left open where the match is weak. Where a row states a size, it is once, few, many or the class of an expanded clone; other rows omit it.

D: TRBD1
V: TRBV19
J: TRBJ2-3
length: 14
size: few
CDR3: CASSRQGATDTQYF
DNA: TGTGCCAGTAGCCGACAGGGGGCCACAGATACGCAGTATTTT

D: .
V: TRBV7-2
J: TRBJ1-2
length: 13
size: .
CDR3: CASTRGGMDGYTF
DNA: TGTGCCAGCACCAGGGGAGGGATGGATGGCTACACCTTC

D: TRBD1
V: TRBV7-2
J: TRBJ2-3
length: 17
size: .
CDR3: CASSIYRDSQSTDTQYF
DNA: TGTGCCAGCAGCATCTACCGGGACAGCCAAAGCACAGATACGCAGTATTTT

D: .
V: TRBV7-9
J: TRBJ2-7
length: 12
size: .
CDR3: CSSSYPFPGQYF
DNA: TGTTCCAGCAGCTACCCTTTTCCGGGGCAGTACTTC

D: .
V: TRBV5-6
J: TRBJ1-6
length: 14
size: .
CDR3: CASSLIQPNSPLHF
DNA: TGTGCCAGCAGCTTGATACAGCCTAATTCACCCCTCCACTTT

D: .
V: TRBV19
J: TRBJ1-2
length: 14
size: .
CDR3: CASRPRGGSYGYTF
DNA: TGTGCCAGTAGACCAAGGGGGGGCAGCTATGGCTACACCTTC

D: TRBD1
V: TRBV7-9
J: TRBJ1-1
length: 13
size: .
CDR3: CASSGQGITEAFF
DNA: TGTGCCAGCAGCGGACAGGGGATCACTGAAGCTTTCTTT

D: .
V: TRBV19
J: TRBJ1-1
length: 14
size: .
CDR3: CASSQTGMNTEAFF
DNA: TGTGCCAGTAGTCAAACAGGCATGAACACTGAAGCTTTCTTT

D: .
V: TRBV6-6
J: TRBJ1-1
length: 14
size: .
CDR3: CASSYTETNTEAFF
DNA: TGTGCCAGCAGTTACACCGAGACTAACACTGAAGCTTTCTTT

D: TRBD1
V: TRBV25-1
J: TRBJ2-7
length: 15
size: .
CDR3: CASSEMGTGAYEQYF
DNA: TGTGCCAGCAGTGAAATGGGGACAGGGGCCTACGAGCAGTACTTC

D: .
V: TRBV28
J: TRBJ1-2
length: 13
size: .
CDR3: CASSLQGRGGYTF
DNA: TGTGCCAGCAGTTTACAGGGTCGAGGTGGCTACACCTTC

D: TRBD2
V: TRBV6-5
J: TRBJ2-7
length: 16
size: .
CDR3: CASSYVGGGNTYEQYF
DNA: TGTGCCAGCAGTTACGTCGGGGGGGGGAACACTTACGAGCAGTACTTC

D: TRBD1
V: TRBV9
J: TRBJ1-1
length: 14
size: .
CDR3: CASSADRENTEAFF
DNA: TGTGCCAGCAGCGCGGACAGGGAGAACACTGAAGCTTTCTTT

D: TRBD2
V: TRBV27
J: TRBJ2-1
length: 15
size: .
CDR3: CASSLSRGATNEQFF
DNA: TGTGCCAGCAGTTTATCGCGGGGGGCCACGAATGAGCAGTTCTTC

D: TRBD2
V: TRBV7-2
J: TRBJ2-3
length: 14
size: .
CDR3: CASSLARGVDTQYF
DNA: TGTGCCAGCAGCTTAGCGCGGGGGGTGGATACGCAGTATTTT

D: TRBD1
V: TRBV7-9
J: TRBJ1-5
length: 16
size: once
CDR3: CASSLATGEANQPQHF
DNA: TGTGCCAGCAGCTTAGCGACAGGGGAGGCGAATCAGCCCCAGCATTTT

D: .
V: TRBV7-7
J: TRBJ2-2
length: 13
size: .
CDR3: CASSQDRTGELFF
DNA: TGTGCCAGCAGTCAAGACAGGACCGGGGAGCTGTTTTTT

D: .
V: TRBV18
J: TRBJ1-3
length: 15
size: .
CDR3: CASSPGSTAGNTIYF
DNA: TGTGCCAGCTCACCTGGCTCCACCGCTGGAAACACCATATATTTT

D: .
V: TRBV7-9
J: TRBJ2-1
length: 12
size: once
CDR3: CASSFGGGEQFF
DNA: TGTGCCAGCAGCTTTGGTGGCGGAGAGCAGTTCTTC

D: .
V: TRBV10-2
J: TRBJ2-1
length: 17
size: .
CDR3: CASSESFRGLDRNEQFF
DNA: TGCGCCAGCAGTGAGTCCTTCAGGGGCTTAGACCGCAATGAGCAGTTCTTC

D: TRBD1
V: TRBV2
J: TRBJ1-6
length: 15
size: .
CDR3: CASSERRQGNSPLHF
DNA: TGTGCCAGCAGTGAACGCAGACAGGGCAATTCACCCCTCCACTTT

D: .
V: TRBV19
J: TRBJ1-5
length: 14
size: .
CDR3: CASSIQGFNQPQHF
DNA: TGTGCCAGTAGTATACAGGGGTTCAATCAGCCCCAGCATTTT

D: TRBD1
V: TRBV7-2
J: TRBJ2-7
length: 17
size: .
CDR3: CASSLAGRGTGYRKEYF
DNA: TGTGCCAGCAGCTTAGCAGGACGCGGGACAGGGTATCGTAAGGAGTACTTC

D: TRBD1
V: TRBV5-1
J: TRBJ2-3
length: 16
size: few
CDR3: CASSLLDRPLTDTQYF
DNA: TGCGCCAGCAGCTTACTGGACAGGCCACTCACAGATACGCAGTATTTT

D: TRBD1
V: TRBV4-2
J: TRBJ1-6
length: 15
size: .
CDR3: CASSQWGTVNSPLHF
DNA: TGTGCCAGCAGCCAATGGGGGACAGTTAATTCACCCCTCCACTTT

D: TRBD1
V: TRBV4-1
J: TRBJ2-5
length: 13
size: .
CDR3: CASSQGQGLTQYF
DNA: TGCGCCAGCAGCCAAGGACAGGGGTTAACCCAGTACTTC

D: .
V: TRBV5-4
J: TRBJ1-2
length: 13
size: .
CDR3: CASSPDSNYGYTF
DNA: TGTGCCAGCAGCCCAGACAGCAACTATGGCTACACCTTC

D: .
V: TRBV11-2
J: TRBJ2-3
length: 13
size: .
CDR3: CASSLDGTDTQYF
DNA: TGTGCCAGCAGCTTAGACGGTACCGATACGCAGTATTTT

D: .
V: TRBV5-1
J: TRBJ1-2
length: 15
size: .
CDR3: CASSLGATANYGYTF
DNA: TGCGCCAGCAGCTTGGGTGCGACAGCTAACTATGGCTACACCTTC